This T cell receptor beta chain derives from a study of shared clonotypes between healthy human individuals. This CDR3 is built from 18 residues. Trimming took 8 bases from V and 2 from J; bases not matched to a gene: 15. Germline loops: CDR1 SGHRS, CDR2 YFSETQ. At deep level, the assay was performed. Clones were sequenced by immunoSEQ multiplex PCR, and TCRdb holds only the in-frame ones, with some missing. The table lists about 2 million clones, approximately 94% of them singletons. Naive CD8 isolation took CD45RO-negative cells positively selected for CCR7 and excluded terminally differentiated effector memory CD45RA+ cells.

V usage is TRBV5-1 and J usage is TRBJ1-5; TRBD1 matches at 11 bases. Source material: naive CD8+ T cells sorted from blood. The source is a man aged 18-30 years in good health. CDR3 in DNA: TGCGCCAGAAACATCGACGGACAGGGGGCATCCGGCAATCAGCCCCAGCATTTT. As protein: CARNIDGQGASGNQPQHF.